This is a list of T cell receptor beta chains from one sample in a study of blood T cells in healthy people across ages. TCRdb analysed the 5' RACE reads with MiXCR anew, one entry per CDR3 protein. The sample contains hundreds of thousands of distinct CDR3 sequences, more than 45% of which appear only once. Material for sequencing was blood. These TCRs come from a woman aged 80 or over in good health. The CDR3 runs from the conserved cysteine through the conserved F or W. D genes are given only for firm matches. Not all rows give a size; the values are once, few, many and, for expanded clones, a class.

j_call	clone_size	d_call	v_call	cdr3_aa	cdr3_nt
TRBJ1-1	NA	NA	TRBV2	CASSEGGTAFF	TGTGCCAGCAGTGAAGGTGGGACAGCTTTCTTT
TRBJ1-6	once	TRBD1	TRBV7-2	CASSTLKGAISPLHF	TGTGCCAGCAGCACACTCAAGGGGGCTATTTCACCCCTCCACTTT
TRBJ2-2	NA	NA	TRBV29-1	CSARGGMNTGELFF	TGCAGCGCCAGGGGCGGGATGAACACCGGGGAGCTGTTTTTT
TRBJ2-1	many	NA	TRBV27	CASSTSGSPGNEQFF	TGTGCCAGCAGTACCTCAGGGAGCCCTGGGAATGAGCAGTTCTTC
TRBJ2-7	NA	TRBD1	TRBV20-1	CSARAGTGGLKQYF	TGCAGTGCTAGAGCCGGGACAGGGGGCCTAAAGCAGTACTTC
TRBJ2-3	NA	TRBD2	TRBV20-1	CSAPGTTGTDTQYF	TGCAGTGCGCCCGGGACTACTGGCACAGATACGCAGTATTTT
TRBJ1-2	many	TRBD1	TRBV3-1	CASSPSETGGSNTF	TGTGCCAGCAGCCCATCGGAAACAGGGGGCAGCAACACCTTC
TRBJ2-1	few	TRBD2	TRBV20-1	CSARDLASGTFNEQFF	TGCAGTGCTAGAGATCTGGCTAGCGGGACTTTCAATGAGCAGTTCTTC
TRBJ1-1	once	NA	TRBV27	CASSSTYPGLGTEAFF	TGTGCCAGCAGTTCCACTTATCCGGGTCTCGGGACTGAAGCTTTCTTT
TRBJ1-5	NA	NA	TRBV27	CASSPGLLGNRPQHF	TGTGCCAGCAGTCCTGGTCTTTTGGGCAATCGGCCCCAGCATTTT
TRBJ2-7	NA	NA	TRBV13	CASSPQGGYEQYF	TGTGCCAGCAGCCCGCAAGGGGGGTACGAGCAGTACTTC
TRBJ1-4	few	NA	TRBV7-2	CASSLVGGNEKLFF	TGTGCCAGCAGCTTAGTCGGTGGGAATGAAAAACTGTTTTTT
TRBJ1-2	many	NA	TRBV6-6	CASSPQGFYGYTF	TGTGCCAGCAGCCCACAGGGTTTCTATGGCTACACCTTC
TRBJ2-3	once	TRBD1	TRBV28	CARSGRTGPLPDTQYF	TGTGCCAGAAGTGGCAGGACAGGTCCCTTGCCAGATACGCAGTATTTT
TRBJ2-3	few	TRBD2	TRBV4-1	CASSQLIAGVIPGTDTQYF	TGCGCCAGCAGCCAACTCATAGCGGGAGTAATACCAGGCACAGATACGCAGTATTTT
TRBJ2-1	NA	NA	TRBV5-5	CASSFLQSSYNEQFF	TGTGCCAGCAGCTTCTTGCAAAGCTCCTACAATGAGCAGTTCTTC
TRBJ2-3	NA	TRBD1	TRBV6-1	CASSARTGGFTDTQYF	TGTGCCAGCAGTGCGAGGACAGGGGGCTTCACAGATACGCAGTATTTT
TRBJ2-5	NA	TRBD1	TRBV6-5	CASRPTGGTQYF	TGTGCCAGCAGACCTACAGGGGGGACCCAGTACTTC
TRBJ2-5	NA	NA	TRBV10-3	CAISVRAWGETQYF	TGTGCCATCAGTGTAAGGGCATGGGGAGAGACCCAGTACTTC
TRBJ2-7	NA	TRBD2	TRBV4-2	CASSQDLTSGAYEQYF	TGTGCCAGCAGCCAAGATCTGACTAGCGGTGCCTACGAGCAGTACTTC
TRBJ2-1	many	NA	TRBV20-1	CSASLGYSYNEQFF	TGCAGTGCTAGTTTGGGTTACTCCTACAATGAGCAGTTCTTC
TRBJ2-3	once	NA	TRBV5-1	CASSRPDGRDTQYF	TGCGCCAGCAGCAGACCTGACGGTCGAGATACGCAGTATTTT
TRBJ2-3	many	NA	TRBV7-2	CASSLADTQYF	TGTGCCAGCAGCTTAGCAGATACGCAGTATTTT
TRBJ2-7	once	NA	TRBV7-2	CASKHSYSYEQYF	TGTGCCAGCAAACACAGCTACTCCTACGAGCAGTACTTC
TRBJ2-7	once	NA	TRBV5-1	CASSPGQFGNEQYF	TGCGCCAGCAGTCCTGGACAGTTCGGCAACGAGCAGTACTTC
TRBJ2-5	NA	NA	TRBV7-2	CASSFDRSYQETQYF	TGTGCCAGCAGCTTCGACAGATCCTACCAAGAGACCCAGTACTTC
TRBJ2-1	many	TRBD2	TRBV5-6	CASSLSGRANEQFF	TGTGCCAGCAGCCTTAGCGGGAGGGCAAATGAGCAGTTCTTC
TRBJ2-7	NA	NA	TRBV4-1	CASSQSYRGSNYEQYF	TGCGCCAGCAGCCAATCTTATCGGGGGTCAAACTACGAGCAGTACTTC
TRBJ2-3	NA	NA	TRBV7-2	CASSSQVGTDTQYF	TGTGCCAGCAGCTCACAGGTCGGGACAGATACGCAGTATTTT
TRBJ2-4	once	NA	TRBV12-3/TRBV12-4	CASSSYRDGKNIQYF	TGTGCCAGCAGTTCCTATAGGGACGGGAAAAACATTCAGTACTTC
TRBJ2-7	NA	NA	TRBV7-9	CASSQRLIYEQYF	TGTGCCAGCAGCCAGCGACTAATTTACGAGCAGTACTTC
TRBJ2-3	NA	NA	TRBV12-3/TRBV12-4	CASSLKGPRWGTDTQYF	TGTGCCAGCAGTTTGAAGGGACCCCGATGGGGCACAGATACGCAGTATTTT
TRBJ2-3	NA	NA	TRBV4-2	CASSQAVSGDTQYF	TGTGCCAGCAGCCAAGCGGTCTCGGGAGATACGCAGTATTTT
TRBJ2-7	NA	TRBD1	TRBV7-2	CASSIRMGQTHEQYF	TGTGCCAGCAGCATACGAATGGGACAGACCCACGAGCAGTACTTC
TRBJ2-3	NA	TRBD1	TRBV7-6	CASSAGTGVGKGTQYF	TGTGCCAGCAGCGCCGGGACAGGGGTTGGGAAGGGTACGCAGTATTTT
TRBJ2-7	NA	NA	TRBV18	CASSPVGAREQYF	TGTGCCAGCTCACCGGTTGGGGCGAGAGAGCAGTACTTC
TRBJ2-7	few	TRBD2	TRBV27	CASSLASLAAYEQYF	TGTGCCAGCAGTTTAGCCTCACTAGCGGCCTACGAGCAGTACTTC
TRBJ2-3	many	TRBD2	TRBV7-2	CASSFPLAEAQYF	TGTGCCAGCAGCTTTCCCCTAGCGGAGGCGCAGTATTTT
TRBJ2-2	few	TRBD2	TRBV10-3	CAISVTSGSAGELFF	TGTGCCATCAGTGTCACTAGCGGGAGTGCCGGGGAGCTGTTTTTT
TRBJ2-1	few	NA	TRBV5-1	CASSVSPGNEQFF	TGCGCCAGCAGCGTGTCCCCAGGGAATGAGCAGTTCTTC
TRBJ1-4	NA	NA	TRBV7-9	CASSSGGGATNEKLFF	TGTGCCAGCAGCTCGGGTGGGGGGGCAACTAATGAAAAACTGTTTTTT
TRBJ2-3	many	NA	TRBV7-2	CASSLVGYTDTQYF	TGTGCCAGCAGCTTAGTCGGCTACACAGATACGCAGTATTTT
TRBJ2-5	many	NA	TRBV6-5	CASTDPGRRGGETQYF	TGTGCCAGCACCGACCCGGGACGTAGAGGTGGGGAGACCCAGTACTTC
TRBJ2-3	NA	TRBD2	TRBV20-1	CSARTLPSGGWGGTDTQYF	TGCAGTGCCCGAACCTTACCTAGCGGGGGATGGGGCGGCACAGATACGCAGTATTTT
TRBJ1-6	few	NA	TRBV9	CASSAEQNSPLHF	TGTGCCAGCAGCGCCGAACAGAATTCACCCCTCCACTTT
TRBJ1-2	NA	NA	TRBV16	CASSQSIRGYTF	TGTGCCAGCAGCCAATCTATTCGTGGCTACACCTTC
TRBJ1-4	NA	TRBD1	TRBV25-1	CASSGQGAVVEKLFF	TGTGCCAGCAGTGGACAGGGGGCTGTAGTCGAAAAACTGTTTTTT
TRBJ1-2	NA	NA	TRBV12-3/TRBV12-4	CASSFGAGNYGYTF	TGTGCCAGCAGTTTTGGGGCGGGTAACTATGGCTACACCTTC
TRBJ1-5	NA	TRBD1	TRBV7-3	CASIGQERCIGQGFGQPQHF	TGTGCCAGCATAGGTCAAGAAAGGTGTATCGGACAGGGGTTCGGTCAGCCCCAGCATTTT
TRBJ2-3	few	TRBD1	TRBV6-5	CASSKTGGSTDTQYF	TGTGCCAGCAGTAAGACAGGGGGTTCCACAGATACGCAGTATTTT
TRBJ2-1	many	TRBD2	TRBV20-1	CSAYSGGKTGEQFF	TGCAGTGCTTATAGCGGGGGGAAAACAGGGGAGCAGTTCTTC
TRBJ2-7	many	NA	TRBV11-2	CASSPTSSYEQYF	TGTGCCAGCAGCCCTACAAGCTCCTACGAGCAGTACTTC
TRBJ2-1	few	TRBD2	TRBV29-1	CSVEGLAGARESSYNEQFF	TGCAGCGTTGAAGGCCTAGCGGGAGCCCGAGAGAGCTCCTACAATGAGCAGTTCTTC